This TCR beta chain was identified in a study of siplizumab effects on memory and regulatory T cells. The length of the CDR3 is 17 residues. Germline V gives CDR1 MNHNS, CDR2 SASEGT. The ends were cut back, 4 bases at V and 0 bases at J, with 13 bases in the middle. Points from the study as a whole: Siplizumab gave mappable alloreactive CD4+ clones an average Treg-derived fraction of approximately 69%, against around 29% in controls. Memory T cells appeared less diverse than naive cells, which seemed to contribute substantially to alloresponse. An assignable phenotype, naive or memory, was missing from roughly 80-95% of proliferating CD4+ or CD8+ clones.

For this clone: Its specificity is not known.

Assays covered 100,000 or so TCR templates per sample. Produced via immunoSEQ multiplex PCR; TCRdb's table is partial and in-frame only. Of about 82,000 clones listed, approximately 90% are singletons. This TCR came from a human donor in good health. This sequence joins TRBV6-1 and TRBJ1-6; unclear D gene. The specimen sequenced was Tregs sorted from blood. CDR3 in amino acids: CASSAGPPASYNSPLHF. The DNA of the CDR3 is TGTGCCAGCAGTGCCGGTCCACCAGCCTCCTATAATTCACCCCTCCACTTT.